This T cell receptor (beta chain) derives from a study of blood T cell repertoires in COVID-19. Whole-study context: PBMCs, B-cell-depleted T cells, or T cells provided the cDNA or gDNA that made up the material.

Original methodology: Estimated nucleated cell counts came from reference gene primer amplification. Using immunoSEQ multiplex PCR, the repertoire was profiled, and TCRdb retains in-frame clones only, with some absent. V, J and clone size reflect that table, while D and trimming were determined from the DNA. The data show some 93,000 clones, around 86% seen once. The V end lost 4 bases, the J end lost 5 bases, and 20 bases lay between the germline ends. Germline V gene sequence: CDR1 SGHAT, CDR2 FQNNGV. CDR3 length equals 16 residues. This rearrangement joins TRBV11-2 to TRBJ1-2; D may be TRBD1 (6 bases). The clonotype comes from a man in his sixties with acute or convalescent COVID-19. The sequencing sample was made of peripheral blood. The chain's CDR3 is CASSSRRTVDFYGYTF. Written as DNA, the CDR3 is TGTGCCAGCAGCTCTCGACGGACAGTGGACTTTTATGGCTACACCTTC.